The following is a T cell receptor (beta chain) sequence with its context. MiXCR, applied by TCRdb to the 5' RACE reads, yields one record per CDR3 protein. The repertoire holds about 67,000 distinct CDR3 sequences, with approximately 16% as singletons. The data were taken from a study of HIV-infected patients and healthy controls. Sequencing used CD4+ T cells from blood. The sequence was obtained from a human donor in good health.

The CDR3 DNA follows: TGTGCCAGCCAAGTGGGCGGGAGCCTCCGCCACGAGCAGTACTTC. Its translation: CASQVGGSLRHEQYF. This sequence joins TRBV6-5 and TRBJ2-7, with 7 bases lining up with TRBD2. The CDR3 totals 15 residues. Germline V gene data show CDR1 as MNHEY and CDR2 as SVGAGI. After removal of 8 bases from V and 5 bases from J, the junction contained 15 bases not matched to a gene.